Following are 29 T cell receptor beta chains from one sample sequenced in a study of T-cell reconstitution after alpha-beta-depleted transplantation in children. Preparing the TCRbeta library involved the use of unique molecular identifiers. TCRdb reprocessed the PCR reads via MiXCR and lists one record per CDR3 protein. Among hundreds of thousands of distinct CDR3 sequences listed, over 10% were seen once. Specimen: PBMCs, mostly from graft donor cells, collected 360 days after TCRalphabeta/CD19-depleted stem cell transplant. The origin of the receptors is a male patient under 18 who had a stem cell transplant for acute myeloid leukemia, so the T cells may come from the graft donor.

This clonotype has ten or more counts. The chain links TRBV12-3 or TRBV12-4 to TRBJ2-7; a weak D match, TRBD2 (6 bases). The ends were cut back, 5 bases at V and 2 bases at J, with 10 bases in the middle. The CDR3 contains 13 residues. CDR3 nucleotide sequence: TGTGCCAGCAGTGTGCGGGGTACCTACGAGCAGTACTTC. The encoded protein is CASSVRGTYEQYF.

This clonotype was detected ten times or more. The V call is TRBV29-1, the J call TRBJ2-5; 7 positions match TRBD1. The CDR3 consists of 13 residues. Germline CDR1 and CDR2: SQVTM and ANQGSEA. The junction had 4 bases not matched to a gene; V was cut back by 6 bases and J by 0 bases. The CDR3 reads CSVFGQDQETQYF. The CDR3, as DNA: TGCAGCGTATTCGGACAGGACCAAGAGACCCAGTACTTC.

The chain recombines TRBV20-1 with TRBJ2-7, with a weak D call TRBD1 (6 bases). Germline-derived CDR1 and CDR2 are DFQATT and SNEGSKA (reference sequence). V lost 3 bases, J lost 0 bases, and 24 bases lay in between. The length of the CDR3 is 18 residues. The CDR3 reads CSASGTTQTGTSSYEQYF. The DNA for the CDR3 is TGCAGTGCTAGCGGCACCACCCAGACCGGGACATCCTCCTACGAGCAGTACTTC.

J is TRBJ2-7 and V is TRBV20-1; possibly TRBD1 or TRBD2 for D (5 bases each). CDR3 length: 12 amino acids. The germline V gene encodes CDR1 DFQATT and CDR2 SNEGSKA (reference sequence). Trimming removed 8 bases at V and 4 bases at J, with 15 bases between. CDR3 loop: CSWDGPGYEQYF. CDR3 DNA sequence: TGCAGTTGGGACGGCCCGGGTTACGAGCAGTACTTC.

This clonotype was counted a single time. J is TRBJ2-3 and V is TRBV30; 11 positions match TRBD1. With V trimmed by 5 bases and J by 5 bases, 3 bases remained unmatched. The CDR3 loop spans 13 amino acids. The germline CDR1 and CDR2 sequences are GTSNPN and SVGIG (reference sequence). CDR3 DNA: TGTGCCTGGGGACAGGGGGCTAGAGATACGCAGTATTTT. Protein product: CAWGQGARDTQYF.

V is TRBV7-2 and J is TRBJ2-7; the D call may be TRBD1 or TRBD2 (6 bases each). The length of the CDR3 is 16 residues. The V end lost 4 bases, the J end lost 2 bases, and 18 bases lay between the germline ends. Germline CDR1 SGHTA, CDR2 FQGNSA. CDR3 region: CASSSTRWGAAYEQYF. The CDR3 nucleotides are TGTGCCAGCAGCTCGACACGGTGGGGGGCGGCCTACGAGCAGTACTTC.

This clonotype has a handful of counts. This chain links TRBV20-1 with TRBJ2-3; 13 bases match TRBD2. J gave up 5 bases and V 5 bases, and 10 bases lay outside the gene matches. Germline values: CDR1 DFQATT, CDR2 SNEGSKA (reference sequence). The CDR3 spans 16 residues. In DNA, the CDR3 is TGCAGTGCTGGACTAGCGGGGGCCCCTGGAGGAGATACGCAGTATTTT. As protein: CSAGLAGAPGGDTQYF.

CDR3 amino acids: CSATTGEGTDTQYF. The CDR3 nucleotides read TGCAGTGCTACGACAGGGGAGGGCACAGATACGCAGTATTTT. V gene TRBV20-1 combines with J gene TRBJ2-3, with TRBD1 matching over 8 bases. The V gene's germline CDR1 is DFQATT and CDR2 SNEGSKA (reference sequence). The CDR3 runs to 14 residues. V shed 4 bases, J shed 1 base, and the junction held 4 bases outside the gene matches.

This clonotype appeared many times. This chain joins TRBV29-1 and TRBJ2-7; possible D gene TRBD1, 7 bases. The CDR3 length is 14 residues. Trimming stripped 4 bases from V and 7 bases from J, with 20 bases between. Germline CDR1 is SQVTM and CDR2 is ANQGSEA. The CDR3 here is CSVAQGGPLREQYF. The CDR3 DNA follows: TGCAGCGTTGCTCAGGGGGGACCCTTAAGGGAGCAGTACTTC.

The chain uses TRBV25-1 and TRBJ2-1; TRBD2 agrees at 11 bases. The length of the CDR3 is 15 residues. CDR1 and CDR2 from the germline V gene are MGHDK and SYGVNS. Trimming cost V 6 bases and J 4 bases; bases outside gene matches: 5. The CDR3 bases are TGTGCCAGCAGGAAACTAGCGGGAGTTTACAATGAGCAGTTCTTC. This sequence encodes CASRKLAGVYNEQFF.

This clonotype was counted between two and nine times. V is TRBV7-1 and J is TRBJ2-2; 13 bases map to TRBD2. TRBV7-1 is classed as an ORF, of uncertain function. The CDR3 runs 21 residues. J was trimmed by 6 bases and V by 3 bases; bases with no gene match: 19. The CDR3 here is CASSSSAGTSGVRTGSGELFF. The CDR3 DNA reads TGTGCCAGCAGCTCCTCCGCCGGGACTAGCGGGGTGAGAACAGGATCCGGGGAGCTGTTTTTT.

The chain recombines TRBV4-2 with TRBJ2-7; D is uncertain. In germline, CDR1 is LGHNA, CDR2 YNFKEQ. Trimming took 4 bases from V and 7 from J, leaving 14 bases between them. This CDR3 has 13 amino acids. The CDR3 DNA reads TGTGCCAGCAGCCTACAAGAAGCCCCGGAGCAGTACTTC. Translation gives CASSLQEAPEQYF.

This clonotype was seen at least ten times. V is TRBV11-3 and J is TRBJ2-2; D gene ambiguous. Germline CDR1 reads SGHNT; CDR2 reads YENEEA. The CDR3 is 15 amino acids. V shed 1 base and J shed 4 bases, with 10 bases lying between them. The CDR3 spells CASSLGGRSTGELFF. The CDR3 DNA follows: TGTGCCAGCAGCTTAGGAGGAAGGAGCACCGGGGAGCTGTTTTTT.

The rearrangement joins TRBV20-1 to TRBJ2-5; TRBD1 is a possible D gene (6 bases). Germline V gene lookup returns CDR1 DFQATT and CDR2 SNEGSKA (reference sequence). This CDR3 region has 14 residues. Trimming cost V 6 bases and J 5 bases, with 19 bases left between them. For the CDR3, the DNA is TGCAGTGCCGCCGACAGGAGGATGGCGGAGACCCAGTACTTC. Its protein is CSAADRRMAETQYF.

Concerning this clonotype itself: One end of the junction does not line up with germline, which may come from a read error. CDR3 sequence (DNA): TGTGCCAGCAGCCGTAGCCGCGAATCAGGCCAAGTCTTC. Translating gives CASSRSRESGQVF. V usage is TRBV7-3 and J usage is TRBJ2-7; D not certain. Germline loops: CDR1 SGHTA, CDR2 FQGTGA. This CDR3 is built from 13 residues.

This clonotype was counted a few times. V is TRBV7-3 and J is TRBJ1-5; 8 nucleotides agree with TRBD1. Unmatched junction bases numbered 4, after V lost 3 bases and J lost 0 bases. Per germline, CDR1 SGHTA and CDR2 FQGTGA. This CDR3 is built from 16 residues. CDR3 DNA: TGTGCCAGCAGCTTCCGGACAGGGTATAGCAATCAGCCCCAGCATTTT. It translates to CASSFRTGYSNQPQHF.

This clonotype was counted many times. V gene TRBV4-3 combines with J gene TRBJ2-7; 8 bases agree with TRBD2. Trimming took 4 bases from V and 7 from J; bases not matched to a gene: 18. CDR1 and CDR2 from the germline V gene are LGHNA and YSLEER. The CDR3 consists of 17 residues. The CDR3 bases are TGCGCCAGCAGCCCTCAAACGTTGGCGGGAGGCCTTTGGGAGCAGTACTTC. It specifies CASSPQTLAGGLWEQYF.

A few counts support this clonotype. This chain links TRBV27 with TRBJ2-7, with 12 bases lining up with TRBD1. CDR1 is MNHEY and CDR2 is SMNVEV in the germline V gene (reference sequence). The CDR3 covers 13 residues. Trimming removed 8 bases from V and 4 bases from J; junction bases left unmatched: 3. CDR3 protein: CASGDRGLYEQYF. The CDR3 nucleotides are TGTGCCAGCGGGGACAGGGGGCTTTACGAGCAGTACTTC.

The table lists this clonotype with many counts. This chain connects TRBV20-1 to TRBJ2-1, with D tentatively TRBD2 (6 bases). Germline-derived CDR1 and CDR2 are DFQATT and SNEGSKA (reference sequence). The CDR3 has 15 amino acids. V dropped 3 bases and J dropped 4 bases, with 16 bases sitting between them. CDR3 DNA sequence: TGCAGTGCTAGCGGGAGAACGATAGGGTACAATGAGCAGTTCTTC. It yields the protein CSASGRTIGYNEQFF.

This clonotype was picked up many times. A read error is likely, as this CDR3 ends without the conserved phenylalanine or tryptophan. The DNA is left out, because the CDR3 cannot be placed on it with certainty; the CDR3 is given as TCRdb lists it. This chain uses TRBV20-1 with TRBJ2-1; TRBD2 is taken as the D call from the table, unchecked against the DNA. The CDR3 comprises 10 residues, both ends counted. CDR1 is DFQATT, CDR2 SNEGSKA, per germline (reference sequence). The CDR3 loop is CSAWVAGVGI.

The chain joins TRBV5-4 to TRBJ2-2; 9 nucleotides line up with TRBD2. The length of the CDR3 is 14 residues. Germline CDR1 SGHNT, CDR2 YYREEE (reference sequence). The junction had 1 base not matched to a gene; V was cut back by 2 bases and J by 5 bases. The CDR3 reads CASSFTSGTGELFF. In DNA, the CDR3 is TGTGCCAGCAGCTTCACTAGCGGGACCGGGGAGCTGTTTTTT.

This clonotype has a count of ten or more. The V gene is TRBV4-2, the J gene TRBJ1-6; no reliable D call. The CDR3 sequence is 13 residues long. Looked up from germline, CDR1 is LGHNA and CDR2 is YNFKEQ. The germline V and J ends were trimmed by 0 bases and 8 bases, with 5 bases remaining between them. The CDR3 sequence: CASSQEWDSPLHF. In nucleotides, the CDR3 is TGTGCCAGCAGCCAAGAGTGGGATTCACCCCTCCACTTT.

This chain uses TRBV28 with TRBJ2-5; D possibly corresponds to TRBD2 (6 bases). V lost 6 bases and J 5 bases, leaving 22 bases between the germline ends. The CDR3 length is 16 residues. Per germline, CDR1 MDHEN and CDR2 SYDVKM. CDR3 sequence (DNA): TGTGCCAGCAGCTTTGGGACTTCTAGCCGTGGGGAGACCCAGTACTTC. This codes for CASSFGTSSRGETQYF. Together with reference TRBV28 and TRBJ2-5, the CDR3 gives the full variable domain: DVKVTQSSRYLVKRTGEKVFLECVQDMDHENMFWYRQDPGLGLRLIYFSYDVKMKEKGDIPEGYSVSREKKERFSLILESASTNQTSMYLCASSFGTSSRGETQYFGPGTRLLVL.

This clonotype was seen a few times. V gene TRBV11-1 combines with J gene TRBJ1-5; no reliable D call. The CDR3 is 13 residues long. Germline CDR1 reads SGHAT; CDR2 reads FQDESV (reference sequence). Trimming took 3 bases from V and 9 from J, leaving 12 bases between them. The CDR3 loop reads CASSFAPGGPQHF. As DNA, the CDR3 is TGTGCCAGCAGCTTTGCCCCGGGTGGGCCCCAGCATTTT.

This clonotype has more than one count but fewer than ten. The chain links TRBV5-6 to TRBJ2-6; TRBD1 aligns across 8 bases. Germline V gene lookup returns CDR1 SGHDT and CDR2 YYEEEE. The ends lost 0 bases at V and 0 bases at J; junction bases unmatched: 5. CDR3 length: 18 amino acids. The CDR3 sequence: CASSLAGTGLSGANVLTF. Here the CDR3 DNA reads TGTGCCAGCAGCTTGGCCGGGACAGGCCTCTCTGGGGCCAACGTCCTGACTTTC.

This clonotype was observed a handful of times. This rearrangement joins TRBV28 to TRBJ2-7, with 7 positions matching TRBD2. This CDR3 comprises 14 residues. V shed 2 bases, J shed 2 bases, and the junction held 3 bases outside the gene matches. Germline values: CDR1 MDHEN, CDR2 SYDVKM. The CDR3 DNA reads TGTGCCAGCAGTTTAGTACGGGGGGCCTACGAGCAGTACTTC. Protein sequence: CASSLVRGAYEQYF.

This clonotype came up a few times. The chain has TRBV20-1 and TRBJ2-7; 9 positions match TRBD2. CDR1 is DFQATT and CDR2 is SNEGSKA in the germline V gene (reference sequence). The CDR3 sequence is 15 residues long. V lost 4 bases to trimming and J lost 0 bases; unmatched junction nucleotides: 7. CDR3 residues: CSANQREVTSYEQYF. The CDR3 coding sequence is TGCAGTGCTAACCAGCGGGAGGTTACCTCCTACGAGCAGTACTTC.

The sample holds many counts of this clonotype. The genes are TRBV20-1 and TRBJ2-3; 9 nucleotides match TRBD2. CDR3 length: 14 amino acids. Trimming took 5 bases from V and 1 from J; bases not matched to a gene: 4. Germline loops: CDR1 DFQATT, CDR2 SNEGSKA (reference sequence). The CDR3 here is CSAGVAGGTDTQYF. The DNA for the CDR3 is TGCAGTGCTGGGGTAGCGGGGGGCACAGATACGCAGTATTTT.

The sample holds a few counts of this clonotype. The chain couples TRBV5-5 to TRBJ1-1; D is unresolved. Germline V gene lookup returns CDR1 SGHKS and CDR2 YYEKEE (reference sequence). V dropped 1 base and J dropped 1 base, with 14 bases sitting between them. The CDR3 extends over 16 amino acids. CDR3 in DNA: TGTGCCAGCAGCTTGCTTGTCGGCATCTCGAACACTGAAGCTTTCTTT. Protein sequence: CASSLLVGISNTEAFF.